The 21 T cell receptor beta chains below come from one sample, sequenced in a study of Graves' ophthalmopathy and Graves' hyperthyroidism. Scientists amplified the TCR beta CDR3 regions from RNA transcripts. Second-round multiplex PCR came after a first-round RT-PCR that employed HTBI primers. Using its own MiXCR run on the multiplex PCR reads, TCRdb lists one record per CDR3 protein. The table includes approximately 210,000 distinct CDR3 sequences, roughly 21% detected once. The specimen was peripheral blood. These TCRs come from a woman aged 45 to 65 with Graves' ophthalmopathy.

This clonotype was seen more than once but under ten times. This chain connects TRBV24-1 to TRBJ1-2; D might be TRBD1 (6 bases). Germline V gene data show CDR1 as KGHDR and CDR2 as SFDVKD. V was shortened by 3 bases and J by 0 bases, with 10 bases between the two germline ends. This CDR3 has 15 amino acids. The CDR3 nucleotides read TGTGCCACCAGTGATCCAGGGGAACCTAACTATGGCTACACCTTC. It encodes CATSDPGEPNYGYTF.

This clonotype has at least ten counts. The V and J genes are TRBV7-9 and TRBJ2-5; D is ambiguous. The CDR3 is 16 residues long. CDR1 is SEHNR and CDR2 is FQNEAQ in the germline V gene (reference sequence). Deletions cut 5 bases from V and 2 bases from J, with 18 bases between. This CDR3 is CASSPLGEQIQETQYF. The CDR3 nucleotides read TGTGCCAGCAGCCCGCTCGGTGAACAGATACAAGAGACCCAGTACTTC. The variable domain in full, with the rest retrieved from reference TRBV7-9 and TRBJ2-5, is DTGVSQNPRHKITKRGQNVTFRCDPISEHNRLYWYRQTLGQGPEFLTYFQNEAQLEKSRLLSDRFSAERPKGSFSTLEIQRTEQGDSAMYLCASSPLGEQIQETQYFGPGTRLLVL.

This clonotype has ten or more counts. The gene calls are TRBV20-1 and TRBJ1-2, with D possibly matching TRBD1 (5 bases). Germline CDR1 DFQATT, CDR2 SNEGSKA (reference sequence). The CDR3 contains 12 residues. The CDR3 nucleotides read TGCAGCCGACAGCACCCCCCCAGCAGCTACACCTTC. The encoded protein is CSRQHPPSSYTF.

The CDR3 loop is CASSTYNEQFF. CDR3 in DNA: TGTGCCAGTAGTACGTACAATGAGCAGTTCTTC. The chain uses TRBV19 and TRBJ2-1; D gene ambiguous. There are 11 residues in the CDR3. V was shortened by 4 bases and J by 4 bases, with 2 bases between the two germline ends. Germline V gene data show CDR1 as LNHDA and CDR2 as SQIVND (reference sequence).

This clonotype was observed at least ten times. The rearrangement links TRBV24-1 to TRBJ2-2; perhaps TRBD1 as D (6 bases). Trimming pared 7 bases from V and 0 bases from J, leaving 14 bases between. The CDR3 contains 16 residues. The germline V gene encodes CDR1 KGHDR and CDR2 SFDVKD. The CDR3 reads CATRGAGQPNTGELFF. The CDR3, as DNA: TGTGCCACCAGGGGGGCCGGACAACCGAACACCGGGGAGCTGTTTTTT.

The chain uses TRBV18 and TRBJ2-7; D possibly corresponds to TRBD2 (6 bases). Looked up from germline, CDR1 is KGHSH and CDR2 is LQKENI. With 3 bases removed from V and 3 bases from J, the gap between germline ends came to 15 bases. The CDR3 length is 15 residues. The CDR3 protein is CASSPQGGGNYEQYF. In DNA, the CDR3 is TGTGCCAGCTCACCGCAGGGAGGCGGGAACTACGAGCAGTACTTC.

The chain couples TRBV14 to TRBJ1-2; 8 bases agree with TRBD1. This CDR3 spans 16 amino acids. Germline assignment: CDR1 SGHDN and CDR2 FVKESK. V was clipped by 0 bases and J by 5 bases; unmatched bases: 8. The chain's CDR3 is CASSQETGALSYGYTF. CDR3 DNA sequence: TGTGCCAGCAGCCAAGAGACAGGGGCCTTATCTTATGGCTACACCTTC.

The V and J genes are TRBV12-3 or TRBV12-4 and TRBJ1-5; D perhaps matches TRBD1 (5 bases). Between the trimmed V and J ends, which lost 10 bases and 4 bases, there was a span of 14 bases. This CDR3 comprises 13 residues. The CDR3 DNA is TGTGCCACCTCGACAGTAAGTAATCAGCCCCAGCATTTT. It specifies CATSTVSNQPQHF.

The V call is TRBV30, the J call TRBJ2-7, with 8 bases aligning to TRBD1. Per the germline V gene, CDR1 is GTSNPN and CDR2 is SVGIG (reference sequence). The CDR3 covers 12 residues. J lost 5 bases, V lost 5 bases, and 5 bases had no gene match. This chain's CDR3 is CAWGQGENEQYF. The CDR3 DNA follows: TGTGCCTGGGGACAGGGTGAAAACGAGCAGTACTTC.

This clonotype was counted a few times. The J gene is TRBJ2-5, the V gene TRBV18; D remains unclear. The CDR3 covers 13 residues. The V end was cut by 2 bases, the J end by 2 bases, with 6 bases between. Germline V gene lookup returns CDR1 KGHSH and CDR2 LQKENI. CDR3 coding DNA: TGTGCCAGCTCACCAACGACGCAAGAGACCCAGTACTTC. Its protein is CASSPTTQETQYF.

The chain carries TRBV6-2 or TRBV6-3 and TRBJ1-2; no clear D. CDR3 length equals 17 residues. CDR1 and CDR2 (germline): MNHEY, SVGEGT. Deletions cut 2 bases from V and 3 bases from J, with 19 bases between. DNA of the CDR3: TGTGCCAGCAGTTACCTTGGGTCAGCCGTTCAATACTATGGCTACACCTTC. It encodes CASSYLGSAVQYYGYTF.

This clonotype has ten or more counts. The chain employs TRBV30 and TRBJ2-2; D is ambiguous. The CDR3 contains 13 residues. The V end was cut by 0 bases, the J end by 3 bases, with 5 bases between. Germline V gene lookup returns CDR1 GTSNPN and CDR2 SVGIG (reference sequence). This CDR3 reads CAWSVSDTGELFF. CDR3 nucleotide sequence: TGTGCCTGGAGTGTTTCGGACACCGGGGAGCTGTTTTTT.

This clonotype occurred many times. The CDR3 here is CASSLDYLAGNNQPQHF. CDR3 in DNA: TGTGCCAGCAGCTTAGATTACCTAGCAGGGAACAATCAGCCCCAGCATTTT. The chain recombines TRBV11-2 with TRBJ1-5; a possible D gene is TRBD1 (5 bases). CDR3 length: 17 amino acids. Trimming left V 0 bases short and J 3 bases short, with 15 bases between. Germline V CDR1 and CDR2: SGHAT, FQNNGV.

The chain has TRBV6-1 and TRBJ2-7, with no clear D. Looked up from germline, CDR1 is MNHNS and CDR2 is SASEGT. The length of the CDR3 is 13 residues. V lost 7 bases and J 2 bases, leaving 12 bases between the germline ends. CDR3: CASTPVSPYEQYF. The CDR3 coding sequence is TGTGCCAGCACCCCGGTATCACCCTACGAGCAGTACTTC.

This clonotype showed up just a few times. DNA for the CDR3: TGTGCCAGCCGTGGGATGGGACAGTTTAGCGAGCAGTACTTC. Translated: CASRGMGQFSEQYF. V is TRBV2 and J is TRBJ2-7; 7 bases fit TRBD1. Germline V CDR1 and CDR2: SNHLY, FYNNEI. CDR3 length: 14 amino acids. V lost 8 bases and J lost 6; bases outside the gene matches: 13.

In its sample, this clonotype was seen many times. The chain is built from TRBV14 and TRBJ2-7; 9 bases fit TRBD1. The germline V gene has CDR1 SGHDN and CDR2 FVKESK. Trimming took 4 bases from V and 11 from J; bases not matched to a gene: 12. This CDR3 region has 14 residues. CDR3 loop: CASSPTGGVTEEYF. The CDR3 DNA follows: TGTGCCAGCAGCCCGACAGGGGGGGTTACAGAGGAGTACTTC.

This clonotype was picked up many times. The chain couples TRBV6-5 to TRBJ2-7; the D gene is possibly TRBD1 (6 bases). Germline V CDR1 and CDR2: MNHEY, SVGAGI. Trimming took off 7 bases at V and 6 bases at J, with 16 bases between the two ends. The CDR3 runs to 13 residues. For the CDR3, the DNA is TGTGCCAGCACCAAACAGGGTTTCGCCGAGCAGTACTTC. Translation: CASTKQGFAEQYF.

The genes are TRBV7-2 and TRBJ2-2; 8 nucleotides agree with TRBD1. Germline V gene lookup returns CDR1 SGHTA and CDR2 FQGNSA. This CDR3 region has 15 residues. Germline trimming cut 10 bases from V and 1 base from J; bases unmatched to any gene: 8. The CDR3 reads CATQGAGQNTGELFF. CDR3 in DNA: TGTGCCACCCAGGGGGCGGGTCAGAACACCGGGGAGCTGTTTTTT.

This clonotype came up many times. This chain uses TRBV5-1 with TRBJ1-1; perhaps TRBD1 as D (5 bases). This CDR3 comprises 17 residues. V lost 0 bases and J 3 bases, leaving 18 bases between the germline ends. CDR1 is SGHRS, CDR2 YFSETQ, per germline. CDR3 in amino acids: CASSLGFGDQRDTEAFF. CDR3 nucleotides: TGCGCCAGCAGCTTGGGGTTCGGGGACCAGCGTGACACTGAAGCTTTCTTT.

This clonotype showed up many times. The chain uses TRBV12-3 or TRBV12-4 and TRBJ1-1; 7 nucleotides line up with TRBD1. V shed 0 bases and J 6 bases; nucleotides not matched to a gene: 7. The CDR3 sequence is 15 residues long. The CDR3, as DNA: TGTGCCAGCAGTTTAGCGGGGTTAACAGGGGCTGAAGCTTTCTTT. This translates into CASSLAGLTGAEAFF.

This clonotype was counted ten times or more. J is TRBJ1-5 and V is TRBV19; TRBD1 might be the D (6 bases). The germline V gene has CDR1 LNHDA and CDR2 SQIVND (reference sequence). The CDR3 length is 12 residues. V gave up 8 bases and J gave up 4 bases, with 9 bases separating them. DNA of the CDR3: TGTGCCAGTGGACAGTTAAATCAGCCCCAGCATTTT. Translation: CASGQLNQPQHF.